The T cell receptor beta chain under discussion was sequenced for a study of blood T cell repertoires in COVID-19. Study as a whole: Donors in the United States, Italy and Spain gave samples during acute or convalescent COVID-19. PBMCs, B-cell-depleted T cells, or T cells provided the cDNA or gDNA that made up the material.

Authors' processing steps: Amplified reference gene primers provided the basis for estimating nucleated cell counts. Sequencing used immunoSEQ multiplex PCR; TCRdb keeps in-frame clones, though not all of them. Clone size and the V and J calls come from that table; the DNA yielded D and trimming. The data show about 140,000 clones, over 60% seen once. The sequenced material came from peripheral blood. The TCR originated in a man in his forties or fifties with acute or convalescent COVID-19.

CDR3 bases: TGTGCCAGCAGCAATAAGGGACAACCCTATGGCTACACCTTC. Amino acid sequence: CASSNKGQPYGYTF. V and J are TRBV21-1 and TRBJ1-2; the table names TRBD1, a call not compared with the DNA. TRBV21-1 is an annotated pseudogene. The CDR3 is 14 residues long.